This TCR beta chain was recovered during a study of monozygotic twins with inflammatory bowel disease. Germline V lookup: CDR1 SGHVS, CDR2 FNYEAQ. This CDR3 is 13 amino acids long. Investigators extracted total RNA from whole blood and did not sort T cells. In preparing each TCR library, 3,000 to 4,000 ng of total RNA was used. The team made cDNA by running eight separate reactions for each sample. UMIs that included a 6-nucleotide sample barcode were added by template switching, which took place during cDNA synthesis. TCRdb re-analyzed the 5' RACE reads; it lists each CDR3 protein once, without DNA. The sample spans roughly 100,000 distinct CDR3 sequences; the ten largest clones claim roughly 1.9%.

Material: blood. This chain connects TRBV7-6 to TRBJ2-7; TCRdb gives TRBD2 as the D gene, but with no DNA this cannot be confirmed. The TCR sequence derives from a human donor with ulcerative colitis or Crohn's disease, or a healthy co-twin of an affected twin (not recorded which). The chain's CDR3 is CASSPRRAYEQYF.